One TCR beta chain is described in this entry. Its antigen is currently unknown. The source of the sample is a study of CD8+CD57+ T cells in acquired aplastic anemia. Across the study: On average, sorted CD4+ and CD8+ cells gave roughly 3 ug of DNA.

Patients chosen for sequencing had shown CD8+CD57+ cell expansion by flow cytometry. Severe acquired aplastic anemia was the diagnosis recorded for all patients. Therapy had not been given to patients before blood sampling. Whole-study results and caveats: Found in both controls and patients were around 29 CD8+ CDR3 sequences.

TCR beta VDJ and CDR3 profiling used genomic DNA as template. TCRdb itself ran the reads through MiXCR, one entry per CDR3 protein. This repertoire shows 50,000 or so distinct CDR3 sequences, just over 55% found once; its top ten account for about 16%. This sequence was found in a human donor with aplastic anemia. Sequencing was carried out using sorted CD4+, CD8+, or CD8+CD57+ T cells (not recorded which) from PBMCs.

In DNA, the CDR3 is TGTGCCAGCAACACAGGCGGCACCGGGGAGCTGTTTTTT. This sequence encodes CASNTGGTGELFF. The chain combines TRBV2 with TRBJ2-2, with a tentative D call TRBD1 (5 bases). The CDR3 is made up of 13 amino acids. V lost 7 bases, J lost 4 bases, and 10 bases lay in between. Germline V gene lookup returns CDR1 SNHLY and CDR2 FYNNEI.